There are many counts of the clone carrying this TCR beta chain. What it recognizes is unknown. This entry comes from a study of human T cells and chemical hapten exposure. Overall study: The study patch tested 0.01% DPC on the upper back and read results at 6 days. Study results and caveats: The immune response of these alopecia patients might not match healthy individuals'. No change in TCRs above 1 in 1000 frequency was produced by DPC sensitization.

The time point here: patch test 2, 6 weeks after DPC sensitization. Documented treatment: therapeutic diphenylcyclopropenone sensitization with weekly scalp DPC. V lost 4 bases to trimming and J lost 5 bases; unmatched junction nucleotides: 5. Per the germline V gene, CDR1 is SQVTM and CDR2 is ANQGSEA. The CDR3 is 13 amino acids. Individual cDNA molecules in this library carried unique molecular identifiers. Using its own MiXCR run on the RACE reads, TCRdb lists one record per CDR3 protein. The sample consists of about 54,000 distinct CDR3 sequences, 9.9% of them appearing once. The source material was whole blood, sampled in connection with sensitization to the hapten diphenylcyclopropenone (DPC). This clonotype was obtained from a woman between 50 and 59 years old with alopecia areata. Some clones in this sample may be carry-over from other donors' samples. J is TRBJ2-3 and V is TRBV29-1, with 8 bases matching TRBD2. DNA of the CDR3: TGCAGCGTTGGGCGGGAGGTAGGAGATACGCAGTATTTT. As protein: CSVGREVGDTQYF.